This T cell receptor (beta chain) emerged from a study of cytomegalovirus exposure and HLA in healthy donors. This table comes from immunoSEQ multiplex PCR, and its TCRdb copy is limited to in-frame clones, with some not included. The sample consists of 150,000 to 170,000 clones, approximately 86% of them appearing once. Trimming removed 0 bases at V and 10 bases at J, with 13 bases between. Germline V CDR1 and CDR2: LGHNA, YSLEER. The CDR3 has 14 amino acids. The sequenced material came from PBMCs. The clonotype was recovered from a man aged 18-30 years in good health and CMV-seropositive. The V call is TRBV4-3, the J call TRBJ2-1, with D tentatively TRBD2 (5 bases). CDR3 DNA sequence: TGCGCCAGCAGCCAAGAGGCCCGATGGGAGGAGCAGTTCTTC. This sequence encodes CASSQEARWEEQFF.